One and the same sample provided the 25 T cell receptor beta chains below, sequenced in a study of blood T cell repertoires in COVID-19 (dated by TCRdb to 2019 to 2021). Libraries were built with the immunoSEQ multiplex PCR assay. The table was pulled from immuneACCESS by TCRdb, which kept in-frame rearrangements only. Such tables lose some clones; where checked, under half of the loss comes from unresolved V genes, and the rest has no known cause. This sample holds approximately 220,000 clones; approximately 92% were observed only once. Around 3.2% of the sample is in the top ten clones. The material sequenced was PBMCs or T cells enriched from blood (not recorded which). All receptors derive from a young woman in a cohort exposed to, infected with or recovered from COVID-19 (not recorded which).

This clone was seen repeatedly, ten times or more. J is TRBJ2-1 and V is TRBV6-4; D possibly corresponds to TRBD2 (5 bases). The V and J ends lost 5 bases and 6 bases respectively, with 14 bases between them. The CDR3 totals 14 residues. Germline V gene sequence: CDR1 MRHNA, CDR2 SNTAGT. The chain's CDR3 is CASSTGSATNEQFF. In DNA, the CDR3 is TGTGCCAGCAGTACGGGGTCGGCAACCAATGAGCAGTTCTTC.

CDR3 bases: TGCGCCAGCAGCTTGGGGGAGGGGTCCTACGAGCAGTACTTC. It codes for CASSLGEGSYEQYF. The V and J genes are TRBV5-1 and TRBJ2-7, with TRBD2 identical over 7 bases. Germline trimming cut 0 bases from V and 1 base from J; bases unmatched to any gene: 1. The CDR3 consists of 14 residues. Germline CDR1 reads SGHRS; CDR2 reads YFSETQ.

V is TRBV25-1 and J is TRBJ1-2; D ambiguous. CDR1 and CDR2 from the germline V gene are MGHDK and SYGVNS. CDR3 length: 16 residues. Trimming shortened V by 3 bases and J by 4 bases, and 18 bases separated the two germline ends. This CDR3 is CASSDTSRGSTYGYTF. The CDR3 nucleotides are TGTGCCAGCAGTGACACTTCACGGGGAAGTACCTATGGCTACACCTTC.

The chain links TRBV9 to TRBJ1-6, with D perhaps TRBD1 (5 bases). CDR3 size: 15 residues. Trimming shortened V by 0 bases and J by 9 bases, and 13 bases separated the two germline ends. Looked up from germline, CDR1 is SGDLS and CDR2 is YYNGEE. The CDR3 bases are TGTGCCAGCAGCGTAGGGGGACTGTCTTTTTCACCCCTCCACTTT. The encoded protein is CASSVGGLSFSPLHF.

The chain has TRBV14 and TRBJ2-1; D perhaps matches TRBD1 (6 bases). Germline V gene sequence: CDR1 SGHDN, CDR2 FVKESK. The CDR3 length is 15 residues. Trimming took off 4 bases at V and 4 bases at J, with 14 bases between the two ends. CDR3 nucleotide sequence: TGTGCCAGCAGCCCAACAGGGAGATCTTACAATGAGCAGTTCTTC. This gives the protein CASSPTGRSYNEQFF.

This chain joins TRBV9 and TRBJ1-1, with a tentative D call TRBD1 (5 bases). The CDR3 is 18 amino acids. CDR1 and CDR2 from the germline V gene are SGDLS and YYNGEE. Trimming removed 1 base at V and 4 bases at J, with 23 bases between. The CDR3 DNA sequence: TGTGCCAGCAGCGTAAGGGTCTTTCGGAGACAGCAGACCACTGAAGCTTTCTTT. This encodes CASSVRVFRRQQTTEAFF.

V usage is TRBV6-1 and J usage is TRBJ2-3; 9 bases match TRBD2. This CDR3 has 17 residues. Unmatched junction bases numbered 6, after V lost 2 bases and J lost 0 bases. Germline CDR1 reads MNHNS; CDR2 reads SASEGT. CDR3 DNA sequence: TGTGCCAGCAGTGAACGCCCTAGCGGGACTAGCACAGATACGCAGTATTTT. Its protein product is CASSERPSGTSTDTQYF.

V and J are TRBV10-3 and TRBJ1-5; no reliable D call. Germline values: CDR1 ENHRY, CDR2 SYGVKD. With 3 bases removed from V and 4 bases from J, the gap between germline ends came to 10 bases. The CDR3 totals 14 residues. CDR3 DNA: TGTGCCATCAGTGAAACCGTCGGGAATCAGCCCCAGCATTTT. Translating gives CAISETVGNQPQHF.

The V gene is TRBV29-1, the J gene TRBJ1-5, with TRBD1 matching over 8 bases. V lost 4 bases and J lost 3; bases outside the gene matches: 2. The CDR3 runs 13 residues. Per germline, CDR1 SQVTM and CDR2 ANQGSEA. The CDR3 spells CSVAQGANQPQHF. The CDR3 DNA reads TGCAGCGTTGCCCAGGGGGCCAATCAGCCCCAGCATTTT.

This clone was observed a single time. The CDR3 region is CASSAFPGSTEAFF. For the CDR3, the DNA is TGTGCCAGTAGTGCCTTCCCGGGATCCACTGAAGCTTTCTTT. The V call is TRBV19, the J call TRBJ1-1; D remains ambiguous. Trimming stripped 5 bases from V and 4 bases from J, with 14 bases between. Per the germline V gene, CDR1 is LNHDA and CDR2 is SQIVND (reference sequence). The CDR3 consists of 14 residues.

This rearrangement joins TRBV10-2 to TRBJ1-6; D possibly corresponds to TRBD1 (6 bases). There are 13 residues in the CDR3. In germline, CDR1 is WSHSY, CDR2 SAAADI. V was cut by 9 bases and J by 8 bases, with 14 bases left in between. CDR3 nucleotides: TGCGCCAGTCGGGACAACGAACATTCACCCCTCCACTTT. It encodes CASRDNEHSPLHF.

J is TRBJ2-7 and V is TRBV7-9, with TRBD1 identical over 8 bases. The CDR3 runs 12 residues. The germline V gene encodes CDR1 SEHNR and CDR2 FQNEAQ (reference sequence). V was pared by 8 bases and J by 6 bases, with 6 bases of the junction left unmatched. CDR3 loop: CASGGQGGEQYF. CDR3 DNA sequence: TGTGCCAGCGGAGGACAGGGTGGCGAGCAGTACTTC. Using reference TRBV7-9 and TRBJ2-7 for the parts outside the CDR3, the full variable domain is DTGVSQNPRHKITKRGQNVTFRCDPISEHNRLYWYRQTLGQGPEFLTYFQNEAQLEKSRLLSDRFSAERPKGSFSTLEIQRTEQGDSAMYLCASGGQGGEQYFGPGTRLTVT.

V gene TRBV24-1 combines with J gene TRBJ1-5; no clear D gene. Germline CDR1 is KGHDR and CDR2 is SFDVKD. V gave up 5 bases and J gave up 2 bases, with 9 bases separating them. The CDR3 length is 14 residues. CDR3: CATSVEGGNQPQHF. DNA of the CDR3: TGTGCCACCAGTGTCGAGGGAGGCAATCAGCCCCAGCATTTT.

The sample holds one count of this clone. The chain combines TRBV7-3 with TRBJ2-2; a possible D gene is TRBD1 (6 bases). CDR1 SGHTA and CDR2 FQGTGA come from the germline V gene. The CDR3 sequence is 15 residues long. V was cut by 4 bases and J by 4 bases, with 13 bases left in between. In DNA, the CDR3 is TGTGCCAGCAGCTCTTCTCCAGGGGCCACCGGGGAGCTGTTTTTT. It codes for CASSSSPGATGELFF.

V usage is TRBV5-1 and J usage is TRBJ2-7, with D tentatively TRBD2 (6 bases). The CDR3 length is 14 residues. V lost 2 bases and J lost 2, with 11 bases in between. Germline V gene lookup returns CDR1 SGHRS and CDR2 YFSETQ. For the CDR3, the DNA is TGCGCCAGCAGCTTTGGCGGGGAACCCTACGAGCAGTACTTC. It yields the protein CASSFGGEPYEQYF.

The V gene is TRBV7-9, the J gene TRBJ1-6, with no clear D. There are 15 residues in the CDR3. Trimming took 0 bases from V and 0 from J, leaving 3 bases between them. The germline CDR1 and CDR2 sequences are SEHNR and FQNEAQ (reference sequence). CDR3 DNA sequence: TGTGCCAGCAGCTTAGCCGGCTCCTATAATTCACCCCTCCACTTT. It translates to CASSLAGSYNSPLHF.

The chain uses TRBV3-1 (or the pseudogene TRBV3-2) and TRBJ2-5; no definite D call. CDR3 length equals 12 residues. The germline gives CDR1 LGHDT, CDR2 YNNKEL (reference sequence). Trimming left V 1 base short and J 3 bases short, with 3 bases between. CDR3 in amino acids: CASSQAEETQYF. For the CDR3, the DNA is TGTGCCAGCAGCCAAGCCGAAGAGACCCAGTACTTC.

The chain uses TRBV9 and TRBJ2-3, with a tentative D call TRBD1 (5 bases). The CDR3 runs to 17 residues. The germline V and J ends were trimmed by 0 bases and 1 base, with 15 bases remaining between them. The germline V gene encodes CDR1 SGDLS and CDR2 YYNGEE. CDR3 bases: TGTGCCAGCAGCGTAGAGGGGCAACAGCCACGCACAGATACGCAGTATTTT. Its translation: CASSVEGQQPRTDTQYF.

As regards this clone: The sample carries other DNA sequences with the same CDR3. The chain has TRBV19 and TRBJ1-6; D gene ambiguous. CDR1 and CDR2 from the germline V gene are LNHDA and SQIVND (reference sequence). The CDR3 spans 15 residues. The V and J ends lost 6 bases and 0 bases respectively, with 9 bases between them. CDR3 in DNA: TGTGCCAGTAGGGGCCTGAGCTCCTATAATTCACCCCTCCACTTT. Translation gives CASRGLSSYNSPLHF.

The chain links TRBV4-2 to TRBJ2-2, with D possibly TRBD2 on 5 matching bases. The CDR3 covers 13 residues. Deletions cut 5 bases from V and 5 bases from J, with 9 bases between. Looked up from germline, CDR1 is LGHNA and CDR2 is YNFKEQ. The CDR3 region is CASSSGETGELFF. Here the CDR3 DNA reads TGTGCCAGCAGCTCCGGGGAGACCGGGGAGCTGTTTTTT.

The rearrangement links TRBV5-1 to TRBJ2-1; 8 bases fit TRBD2. This CDR3 has 15 residues. Germline trimming cut 1 base from V and 15 bases from J; bases unmatched to any gene: 15. Germline CDR1 SGHRS, CDR2 YFSETQ. The CDR3 protein is CASSLSYGDLAGLFF. CDR3 DNA: TGCGCCAGCAGCTTGAGCTATGGGGATCTAGCGGGCTTGTTCTTC.

This clone has just one count. The chain combines TRBV25-1 with TRBJ2-4; D might be TRBD2 (7 bases). Per the germline V gene, CDR1 is MGHDK and CDR2 is SYGVNS. V gave up 3 bases and J gave up 4 bases, with 13 bases separating them. This CDR3 spans 15 amino acids. Here the CDR3 DNA reads TGTGCCAGCAGTGATGGAGGGGGGGAGAAAAACATTCAGTACTTC. Amino acids: CASSDGGGEKNIQYF.

This clone appeared once. This chain connects TRBV10-1 to TRBJ1-1; tentative D call: TRBD1 (5 bases). Trimming took off 0 bases at V and 0 bases at J, with 11 bases between the two ends. CDR1 and CDR2 (germline): WNHNN, SYGVQD (reference sequence). The CDR3 runs 16 residues. This CDR3 is CASSESGPPLNTEAFF. CDR3 sequence (DNA): TGCGCCAGCAGTGAGTCGGGGCCTCCTTTGAACACTGAAGCTTTCTTT.

The chain combines TRBV9 with TRBJ2-1; the match to TRBD2 covers 11 bases. The J segment lost 5 bases and the V segment lost 0 bases, leaving 10 bases of the junction unmatched. The CDR3 contains 18 residues. Germline CDR1 and CDR2: SGDLS and YYNGEE. The CDR3 nucleotides read TGTGCCAGCAGCGTAGGTCTAGCGGGGGGCCAAAAGAACAATGAGCAGTTCTTC. As protein: CASSVGLAGGQKNNEQFF.

In nucleotides, the CDR3 is TGTGCCAGCAGCGGTAGGACAGATGAAAAACTGTTTTTT. It is translated as CASSGRTDEKLFF. V and J are TRBV5-4 and TRBJ1-4, with TRBD1 as a possible D gene (6 bases). The germline gives CDR1 SGHNT, CDR2 YYREEE (reference sequence). The ends were cut back, 4 bases at V and 6 bases at J, with 10 bases in the middle. The CDR3 covers 13 residues.